These 11 T cell receptor beta chains were sequenced from one sample in a study of T cell responses to AZD1222 COVID-19 vaccine. Measured with immunoSEQ multiplex PCR; TCRdb has only the in-frame clones, and not every one. The sample consists of around 78,000 clones, 90% of them appearing once. This material consisted of peripheral blood, taken 28 days after the second AZD1222 dose. The receptors were sampled from an adult who received the AZD1222 COVID-19 vaccine.

The gene calls are TRBV7-2 and TRBJ2-1; tentative D call: TRBD2 (5 bases). Germline values: CDR1 SGHTA, CDR2 FQGNSA. This CDR3 region has 14 residues. V lost 2 bases to trimming and J lost 6 bases, with 11 bases between them. CDR3 DNA sequence: TGTGCCAGCAGCTTATCATTCGGAGGCAATGAGCAGTTCTTC. This translates into CASSLSFGGNEQFF.

The chain employs TRBV11-1 and TRBJ1-4; 9 bases align to TRBD1. J lost 8 bases, V lost 3 bases, and 4 bases had no gene match. The CDR3 has 14 amino acids. Germline assignment: CDR1 SGHAT and CDR2 FQDESV (reference sequence). CDR3 sequence reads: CASSFGTGREKLFF. In DNA form, the CDR3 reads TGTGCCAGCAGCTTCGGGACAGGGCGAGAAAAACTGTTTTTT.

Of note for this clone: Sequence at one end of the junction differs from germline and may be a read error. The chain combines TRBV15 with TRBJ1-2; 7 nucleotides line up with TRBD1. Germline CDR1 and CDR2: LNHNV and YYDKDF (reference sequence). There are 13 residues in the CDR3. The DNA for the CDR3 is TGTGCCACCAGCGGACGGGACAGAATTAACAGATCCTTC. This encodes CATSGRDRINRSF.

The chain is built from TRBV3-1 (or the pseudogene TRBV3-2) and TRBJ2-1; TRBD2 matches 7 bases. Germline assignment: CDR1 LGHDT and CDR2 YNNKEL (reference sequence). V lost 1 base and J lost 5; bases outside the gene matches: 17. The CDR3 has 19 amino acids. DNA of the CDR3: TGTGCCAGCAGCCAAGTGTGGGGGATGCGGGAGTCGAGGAACAATGAGCAGTTCTTC. Translated, it gives CASSQVWGMRESRNNEQFF.

J is TRBJ1-2 and V is TRBV5-4, with 7 bases aligning to TRBD1. Trimming took 1 base from V and 3 from J; bases not matched to a gene: 3. Germline V lookup: CDR1 SGHNT, CDR2 YYREEE (reference sequence). The CDR3 spans 14 residues. Here the CDR3 DNA reads TGTGCCAGCAGCTTGTCTCAGGGGGACTATGGCTACACCTTC. It is translated as CASSLSQGDYGYTF.

This sequence joins TRBV9 and TRBJ1-2; D might be TRBD1 (6 bases). The CDR3 sequence is 17 residues long. Germline CDR1 reads SGDLS; CDR2 reads YYNGEE. The V end lost 4 bases, the J end lost 0 bases, and 19 bases lay between the germline ends. The DNA of the CDR3 is TGTGCCAGCAGCCCAGTGGGGGCGCAGGTGACTAACTATGGCTACACCTTC. This sequence encodes CASSPVGAQVTNYGYTF.

This chain links TRBV2 with TRBJ1-2; possible D gene TRBD1, 5 bases. The V gene's germline CDR1 is SNHLY and CDR2 FYNNEI. CDR3 length: 14 residues. Trimming removed 0 bases from V and 2 bases from J, with 7 bases in between. The CDR3 bases are TGTGCCAGCAGTGAAGCCCGACAGAACTATGGCTACACCTTC. This codes for CASSEARQNYGYTF.

The chain joins TRBV3-1 (or the pseudogene TRBV3-2) to TRBJ2-3; D is unclear. Trimming removed 4 bases from V and 5 bases from J, with 13 bases in between. There are 14 residues in the CDR3. From germline, CDR1 is LGHDT and CDR2 YNNKEL (reference sequence). The CDR3 is CASSPYPKEDTQYF. CDR3 DNA sequence: TGTGCCAGCAGCCCCTACCCGAAGGAAGATACGCAGTATTTT.

The chain employs TRBV5-5 and TRBJ2-1; 12 nucleotides match TRBD2. CDR1 is SGHKS and CDR2 is YYEKEE in the germline V gene (reference sequence). The CDR3 spans 16 residues. V was clipped by 3 bases and J by 9 bases; unmatched bases: 10. The CDR3 nucleotides read TGTGCCAGCAGCTCCCCCTCTAGCGGGAGGGCCTCTGAGCAGTTCTTC. It encodes CASSSPSSGRASEQFF.

V is TRBV6-5 and J is TRBJ1-6, with D perhaps TRBD1 (6 bases). This CDR3 has 15 residues. The germline CDR1 and CDR2 sequences are MNHEY and SVGAGI. Trimming took off 6 bases at V and 10 bases at J, with 19 bases between the two ends. The DNA for the CDR3 is TGTGCCAGCAGCAACCCCCCGTGGGGGCAGTCACCCCTCCACTTT. Translation gives CASSNPPWGQSPLHF.

J is TRBJ1-1 and V is TRBV7-8; D possibly corresponds to TRBD1 (6 bases). The CDR3 extends over 14 amino acids. The V gene lost 5 bases and the J gene lost 5 bases, with 15 bases spanning the gap. Per the germline V gene, CDR1 is SGHVS and CDR2 is FQNEAQ. The CDR3 DNA is TGTGCCAGCAGCCCGAGTTGGGGGCTGACTGAAGCTTTCTTT. Protein: CASSPSWGLTEAFF.